This is a list of T cell receptor beta chains from one sample in a study of graft-versus-host responses after intestinal transplantation. Using immunoSEQ multiplex PCR, the repertoire was profiled, and TCRdb retains in-frame clones only, with some absent. The repertoire includes 10,000 or so clones, around 94% of them detected once, and roughly 2.2% sits in the top ten. The source material was PBMCs, sampled 8 days after intestinal transplant. Receptors were obtained from a human patient who received an intestinal transplant, so some T cells may come from the graft donor. CDR3s include the opening cysteine and the closing phenylalanine or tryptophan. D genes are given only for firm matches. Clone size appears in some rows only: once, few, many, or a class for an expanded clone.

j_gene | abundance | d_gene | v_gene | CDR3nt | CDR3aa
TRBJ2-1 | - | TRBD2 | TRBV14 | TGTGCCAGCAGCCAAGGCGGGCTAGCGGGAGACAATGAGCAGTTCTTC | CASSQGGLAGDNEQFF
TRBJ1-2 | - | TRBD1 | TRBV27 | TGTGCCAGCAGTCACGGACAGGGATGGTATGGCTACACCTTC | CASSHGQGWYGYTF
TRBJ1-6 | - | TRBD1 | TRBV2 | TGTGCCAGCAGGCCCCGGGACAGGGGCAATTCACCCCTCCACTTT | CASRPRDRGNSPLHF
TRBJ2-7 | - | - | TRBV7-9 | TGCCTGAGGAGGGTGGGGTACTTC | CLRRVGYF
TRBJ2-1 | - | TRBD2 | TRBV7-6 | TGTGCCAGCAGCTTATCTAGCGGGGGCCTGGCTGAGCAGTTCTTC | CASSLSSGGLAEQFF
TRBJ2-7 | - | TRBD1 | TRBV4-1 | TGCGCCAGCAGCCAACGCGACAGGGCTAGCTACGAGCAGTACTTC | CASSQRDRASYEQYF
TRBJ2-6 | - | - | TRBV21-1 | TGTGCCAGCAGTATGCGCTTGCTACAACAAAGTCGGGCCAACGTCCTGACTTTC | CASSMRLLQQSRANVLTF
TRBJ2-7 | - | - | TRBV29-1 | TGCAGCGTTGTGAAGATTAACTCCTACGAGCAGTACTTC | CSVVKINSYEQYF
TRBJ1-1 | - | TRBD1 | TRBV6-5 | TGTGCCAGCAGTTCCTACTCGACAGGGGGCAACACTGAAGCTTTCTTT | CASSSYSTGGNTEAFF
TRBJ2-3 | once | TRBD2 | TRBV7-8 | TGTGCCAGCAGCTCCGGGACTAGCGGGACCACAGATACGCAGTATTTT | CASSSGTSGTTDTQYF
TRBJ1-5 | - | - | TRBV6-1 | TGTGCCAGCAGTGAAGTGAACGGCAGGGGCAATCAGCCCCAGCATTTT | CASSEVNGRGNQPQHF
TRBJ1-1 | - | - | TRBV11-2 | TGTGCCAGCAGCTTATGGGGGTCGGACACTGAAGCTTTCTTT | CASSLWGSDTEAFF
TRBJ1-6 | - | - | TRBV19 | TGTGCCAGTAGGCCAGAAGTGGTTGGGGATTCACCCCTCCACTTT | CASRPEVVGDSPLHF
TRBJ2-7 | - | TRBD1 | TRBV6-5 | TGTGCCAGCAGTTACGGGACAGGGTCGTCCTACGAGCAGTACTTC | CASSYGTGSSYEQYF
TRBJ2-1 | - | TRBD2 | TRBV4-1 | TGCGCCAGCAGCCCCAGTGGGGGGGTCTCCTACAATGAGCAGTTCTTC | CASSPSGGVSYNEQFF
TRBJ1-2 | - | TRBD1 | TRBV4-1 | TGCGCCAGCAGCCCTTCCTACAGGGGGCGTAACTATGGCTACACCTTC | CASSPSYRGRNYGYTF
TRBJ1-1 | - | - | TRBV6-5 | TGTGCCAGCAGTTATGAGGGGTCCACTGAAGCTTTCTTT | CASSYEGSTEAFF
TRBJ2-1 | once | TRBD1 | TRBV5-6 | TGTGCCAGCGGGGGACAGTCTCGAGAGCAGTTCTTC | CASGGQSREQFF
TRBJ2-5 | - | - | TRBV7-2 | TGTGCCAGCAGCCCAGCTTCAGAGACCCAGTACTTC | CASSPASETQYF
TRBJ1-6 | once | - | TRBV28 | TGTGCCAGCAGTGCATTCCAGGGAGGTAGCTCACCCCTCCACTTT | CASSAFQGGSSPLHF
TRBJ2-1 | - | - | TRBV2 | TGTGCCAGCCTTAACGTTCAATACAATGAGCAGTTCTTC | CASLNVQYNEQFF
TRBJ2-7 | - | - | TRBV6-1 | TGTGCCAGCAGGCCCCCCTGGACAGAATACTACGAGCAGTACTTC | CASRPPWTEYYEQYF
TRBJ2-7 | - | - | TRBV11-2 | TGTGCCAGCAGCTTAGTTTTGGGACTGAGCTACGAGCAGTACTTC | CASSLVLGLSYEQYF
TRBJ2-7 | - | - | TRBV2 | TGTGCCAGCAGTGAGGCCCCCGGGGAGTACGAGCAGTACTTC | CASSEAPGEYEQYF
TRBJ1-1 | - | - | TRBV9 | TGTGCCAGCAGCGTAAGCCTCGGCGCGAACACTGAAGCTTTCTTT | CASSVSLGANTEAFF
TRBJ2-7 | - | TRBD2 | TRBV28 | TGTGCCAGCAGTTTCATAGCGGGGGCCTACGAGCAGTACTTC | CASSFIAGAYEQYF
TRBJ1-1 | - | TRBD1 | TRBV15 | TGTGCCACCAGCAACACAGGGGGCGGCACTGAAGCTTTCTTT | CATSNTGGGTEAFF
TRBJ2-7 | - | - | TRBV5-4 | TGTGCCAGCAGCTTGGGATTTTACGAGCAGTACTTC | CASSLGFYEQYF